A single sample gave rise to the 20 T cell receptor beta chains below, sequenced in a study. One entry per CDR3 protein results from TCRdb running MiXCR on the 5' RACE reads. The sample lists tens of thousands of distinct CDR3 sequences; roughly 28% were seen once. Treg sorting used a CD4+CD25+CD127-/low gate. The sample consisted of tumor-infiltrating Tregs sorted from the breast tumor. Source of these receptors: a female donor with breast cancer.

V is TRBV5-1 and J is TRBJ2-7; 11 bases match TRBD2. Germline trimming cut 3 bases from V and 5 bases from J; bases unmatched to any gene: 10. CDR3 length: 16 residues. CDR1 is SGHRS, CDR2 YFSETQ, per germline. The CDR3 nucleotides read TGCGCCAGCAGCTCCGGCGGGGCTAGCGGGAGGAACGAGCAGTACTTC. Translated: CASSSGGASGRNEQYF.

Only a few counts were recorded for this clonotype. V usage is TRBV6-5 and J usage is TRBJ1-6, with D perhaps matching TRBD1 (6 bases). CDR1 is MNHEY and CDR2 is SVGAGI in the germline V gene. V lost 10 bases and J 4 bases, leaving 14 bases between the germline ends. The CDR3 runs 14 residues. The CDR3 sequence is CATRRGLYNSPLHF. The DNA of the CDR3 is TGTGCCACCAGGCGGGGGCTTTATAATTCACCCCTCCACTTT.

This clonotype was counted a few times. This chain connects TRBV27 to TRBJ2-3; 8 nucleotides match TRBD1. The V gene end was trimmed by 4 bases and the J gene end by 5 bases; junction bases not matched to a gene: 17. The CDR3 has 18 amino acids. Germline V lookup: CDR1 MNHEY, CDR2 SMNVEV (reference sequence). CDR3 sequence reads: CASSYLLPTGVMGDTQYF. The CDR3 DNA is TGTGCCAGCAGTTACCTACTACCGACAGGGGTGATGGGAGATACGCAGTATTTT.

A few counts support this clonotype. This chain connects TRBV12-3 or TRBV12-4 to TRBJ1-4; no reliable D call. The CDR3 runs to 13 residues. V was pared by 4 bases and J by 5 bases, with 8 bases between. The DNA for the CDR3 is TGTGCCAGCAGTTCCCAAGAGAATGAAAAACTGTTTTTT. As protein: CASSSQENEKLFF.

This clonotype was counted a few times. The chain combines TRBV5-1 with TRBJ2-3; 14 bases align to TRBD2. The V gene end was trimmed by 1 base and the J gene end by 2 bases; junction bases not matched to a gene: 6. CDR1 and CDR2 from the germline V gene are SGHRS and YFSETQ. This CDR3 comprises 18 residues. CDR3 loop: CASSLKTSGRAYTDTQYF. As DNA, the CDR3 is TGCGCCAGCAGCTTGAAGACTAGCGGGAGGGCTTACACAGATACGCAGTATTTT.

This clonotype has at least ten counts. The rearrangement uses TRBV24-1 and TRBJ1-4, with D hard to call. This CDR3 comprises 16 residues. V lost 4 bases to trimming and J lost 8 bases, with 19 bases between them. Germline V gene sequence: CDR1 KGHDR, CDR2 SFDVKD. This CDR3 is CATSDPSRGGREKLFF. In DNA form, the CDR3 reads TGTGCCACCAGTGACCCATCACGCGGCGGACGAGAAAAACTGTTTTTT.

This clonotype was seen repeatedly, ten times or more. The V gene is TRBV7-9, the J gene TRBJ1-1; possible D gene TRBD1, 5 bases. The CDR3 covers 14 residues. Germline-derived CDR1 and CDR2 are SEHNR and FQNEAQ (reference sequence). V was cut by 1 base and J by 2 bases, with 8 bases left in between. The CDR3 region has the DNA TGTGCCAGCAGCTTAGGCGGGGGAAACACTGAAGCTTTCTTT. Its translation: CASSLGGGNTEAFF.

This chain connects TRBV5-4 to TRBJ1-2; 8 bases map to TRBD1. CDR1 and CDR2 (germline): SGHNT, YYREEE (reference sequence). Trimming removed 4 bases from V and 1 base from J; junction bases left unmatched: 6. The CDR3 consists of 15 residues. The DNA for the CDR3 is TGTGCCAGCAGCCCCCCGGACAGGGTTAACTATGGCTACACCTTC. Translated, it gives CASSPPDRVNYGYTF.

This clonotype was picked up one time. A read error is possible here, since a much larger clone lies one base away. The V call is TRBV11-1, the J call TRBJ2-1, with 12 bases lining up with TRBD2. The V gene's germline CDR1 is SGHAT and CDR2 FQDESV (reference sequence). The CDR3 consists of 15 residues. The CDR3 nucleotides are TGTGCCAGCAGCTTAACACTAGCGGGAGGTAATGAGCGGTTCTTC. It translates to CASSLTLAGGNERFF.

This clonotype was picked up a small number of times. The CDR3 loop reads CASRKGQGVREQYF. The CDR3 DNA reads TGTGCCAGCAGGAAAGGACAGGGAGTGCGGGAGCAGTACTTC. The genes are TRBV12-3 or TRBV12-4 and TRBJ2-7; TRBD1 agrees at 8 bases. V lost 6 bases and J lost 7; bases outside the gene matches: 11. The CDR3 is 14 amino acids.

Turning to this clonotype: A read error may account for a junction end that differs from germline. This rearrangement joins TRBV5-1 to TRBJ2-2; D not certain. Germline V gene data show CDR1 as SGHRS and CDR2 as YFSETQ. This CDR3 is built from 14 residues. The CDR3 DNA follows: TGCACCAGCAGTAGTGGTTCGAACACCGGGGAGCTGTTTTTT. It is translated as CTSSSGSNTGELFF.

V gene TRBV7-3 combines with J gene TRBJ2-7; D uncertain. The CDR3 extends over 9 amino acids. The V end was cut by 4 bases, the J end by 5 bases, with 0 bases between. CDR1 and CDR2 from the germline V gene are SGHTA and FQGTGA. The CDR3: CASSYEQYF. Written as DNA, the CDR3 is TGTGCCAGCAGCTACGAGCAGTACTTC.

On this clonotype: Here the CDR3 omits its conserved ending phenylalanine or tryptophan, so a read error is the likely source. V and J are TRBV28 and TRBJ2-5; 7 nucleotides agree with TRBD1. This CDR3 is built from 14 residues. V shed 6 bases, J shed 6 bases, and the junction held 10 bases outside the gene matches. In germline, CDR1 is MDHEN, CDR2 SYDVKM. This CDR3 is CASSLHDRAQTQYC. The CDR3 DNA reads TGTGCCAGCAGCCTCCACGACAGGGCCCAGACCCAGTACTGC.

This clonotype appeared many times. V is TRBV15 and J is TRBJ2-5; D remains ambiguous. This CDR3 contains 16 residues. Germline V gene sequence: CDR1 LNHNV, CDR2 YYDKDF (reference sequence). Trimming took 1 base from V and 1 from J, leaving 13 bases between them. Here the CDR3 DNA reads TGTGCCACCAGCAGAGCGTCGAGACGAGTCCAAGAGACCCAGTACTTC. This encodes CATSRASRRVQETQYF. Full variable domain (remainder filled in from reference TRBV15 and TRBJ2-5): DAMVIQNPRYQVTQFGKPVTLSCSQTLNHNVMYWYQQKSSQAPKLLFHYYDKDFNNEADTPDNFQSRRPNTSFCFLDIRSPGLGDTAMYLCATSRASRRVQETQYFGPGTRLLVL.

This clonotype was found many times. The CDR3: CASSSQGPGDQPQHF. The CDR3 bases are TGTGCCAGCAGCTCGCAGGGCCCCGGTGATCAGCCCCAGCATTTT. This chain joins TRBV7-8 and TRBJ1-5; tentatively, D is TRBD1 (5 bases). V was trimmed by 4 bases and J by 5 bases, leaving 15 bases between them. This CDR3 is 15 amino acids long. CDR1 is SGHVS, CDR2 FQNEAQ, per germline.

This clonotype was observed a handful of times. The chain employs TRBV12-3 or TRBV12-4 and TRBJ1-6; the D gene is possibly TRBD1 (5 bases). The CDR3 has 15 amino acids. The V and J ends lost 7 bases and 0 bases respectively, with 10 bases between them. CDR3 in amino acids: CASTRQSSYNSPLHF. DNA for the CDR3: TGTGCCAGCACCCGACAGAGCTCCTATAATTCACCCCTCCACTTT.

Note on this clonotype: A much larger clone differs from this one at a single base, so this may be a read error. The chain combines TRBV9 with TRBJ2-3; D is uncertain. Germline V gene sequence: CDR1 SGDLS, CDR2 YYNGEE. This CDR3 comprises 15 residues. The CDR3 bases are TGTGCCGGCAGCAAGGACCTATGGGGCACAGATACGCAGTATTTT. Amino acids: CAGSKDLWGTDTQYF.

The gene calls are TRBV24-1 and TRBJ2-5; TRBD1 aligns across 9 bases. The CDR3 sequence is 15 residues long. Germline CDR1 and CDR2: KGHDR and SFDVKD. Germline trimming cut 4 bases from V and 3 bases from J; bases unmatched to any gene: 5. The CDR3 here is CATSDLGTGKETQYF. The CDR3 DNA follows: TGTGCCACCAGTGACCTTGGGACAGGGAAAGAGACCCAGTACTTC.

The rearrangement uses TRBV12-3 or TRBV12-4 and TRBJ1-1, with D perhaps matching TRBD1 (6 bases). This CDR3 has 13 amino acids. The V end was cut by 6 bases, the J end by 3 bases, with 11 bases between. The CDR3 region has the DNA TGTGCCAGCAGAGACACAGGGTACACTGAAGCTTTCTTT. Its protein product is CASRDTGYTEAFF.

This CDR3 is CASSYGRNTEAFF. In DNA form, the CDR3 reads TGTGCCAGCAGCTATGGAAGAAACACTGAAGCTTTCTTT. The chain uses TRBV7-2 and TRBJ1-1, with D uncertain. The length of the CDR3 is 13 residues. Trimming stripped 4 bases from V and 2 bases from J, with 8 bases between. CDR1 and CDR2 (germline): SGHTA, FQGNSA.